This record looks at one T cell receptor beta chain sequence and its context. The antigen is not known. Measured with immunoSEQ multiplex PCR; TCRdb has only the in-frame clones, and not every one. The sample contains 140,000 to 150,000 clones, roughly 80% of which appear only once. This CDR3 contains 17 residues. Trimming shortened V by 0 bases and J by 1 base, and 13 bases separated the two germline ends. Germline lookup yields CDR1 MGHRA and CDR2 YSYEKL. The sample is drawn from a study of T cell responses to AZD1222 COVID-19 vaccine. Study results and limitations: The peak T cell response came first, and repertoires were sampled only after it.

Sequences were derived from peripheral blood, sampled on day 0 of MenACWY control vaccination. This receptor was taken from an adult in good health. V is TRBV4-1 and J is TRBJ1-5; D not certain. CDR3 nucleotide sequence: TGCGCCAGCAGCCAAGAACACGGCCCGGGCAGCAATCAGCCCCAGCATTTT. It encodes CASSQEHGPGSNQPQHF.